The 2 T cell receptor beta chains presented below share a single source sample, sequenced in a study of T cell repertoires in cytomegalovirus infection. TCRdb reprocessed the reads with MiXCR, giving one entry per CDR3 protein. Of 500,000 or so distinct CDR3 sequences in the sample, 16% were seen once. Sequenced input: CD8+ T cells from PBMCs. The receptors derive from a human donor in good health (CMV status not recorded). Some clones in this sample may be carry-over from other donors' samples.

The table lists this clonotype with many counts. The chain combines TRBV7-8 with TRBJ2-3; D unresolved. The CDR3 extends over 18 amino acids. The V gene lost 5 bases and the J gene lost 0 bases, with 21 bases spanning the gap. Germline CDR1 is SGHVS and CDR2 is FQNEAQ. This chain's CDR3 is CASSRRFAASLSTDTQYF. In nucleotides, the CDR3 is TGTGCCAGCAGCCGACGATTTGCAGCGAGCCTTAGCACAGATACGCAGTATTTT.

At least ten counts were recorded for this clonotype. The CDR3 reads CASSPNTGNYYGYTF. CDR3 nucleotide sequence: TGTGCCAGCAGCCCCAACACAGGGAATTACTATGGCTACACCTTC. The genes are TRBV7-9 and TRBJ1-2, with D possibly being TRBD1 (6 bases). Germline V gives CDR1 SEHNR, CDR2 FQNEAQ (reference sequence). V lost 5 bases, J lost 3 bases, and 16 bases lay in between. This CDR3 has 15 residues. Drawing the rest from reference TRBV7-9 and TRBJ1-2, the complete variable domain is DTGVSQNPRHKITKRGQNVTFRCDPISEHNRLYWYRQTLGQGPEFLTYFQNEAQLEKSRLLSDRFSAERPKGSFSTLEIQRTEQGDSAMYLCASSPNTGNYYGYTFGSGTRLTVV.